This is a list of T cell receptor beta chains from one sample in a study of cytomegalovirus exposure and HLA in healthy donors. Sequenced by immunoSEQ multiplex PCR; TCRdb stores in-frame clones only, minus some. The table has approximately 60,000 clones, approximately 90% seen once. The sample comprised PBMCs. These receptors were collected from a young man in good health and CMV-seronegative. The CDR3 runs from the conserved cysteine through the conserved F or W. D genes are given only for firm matches. Clone size appears in some rows only: once, few, many, or a class for an expanded clone.

CDR3: CASRVEVTGYTF
DNA: TGTGCCAGCCGTGTTGAGGTCACTGGCTACACCTTC
D: NA
V: TRBV28
size: NA
J: TRBJ1-2

CDR3: CASSLPRRAGSYNEQFF
DNA: TGTGCCAGCAGCTTACCCCGGAGAGCGGGGTCCTACAATGAGCAGTTCTTC
D: TRBD2
V: TRBV7-9
size: NA
J: TRBJ2-1

CDR3: CASSWETGSNEQFF
DNA: TGTGCCAGTAGTTGGGAGACAGGGAGCAATGAGCAGTTCTTC
D: TRBD1
V: TRBV19
size: NA
J: TRBJ2-1

CDR3: CASSPAGDSEFF
DNA: TGCGCCAGCAGCCCCGCAGGGGACAGCGAGTTCTTC
D: TRBD1
V: TRBV5-1
size: NA
J: TRBJ2-1

CDR3: CASSQSGPTDTQYF
DNA: TGTGCCAGCAGCCAGAGCGGGCCTACAGATACGCAGTATTTT
D: NA
V: TRBV7-9
size: NA
J: TRBJ2-3

CDR3: CASSRDREETQYF
DNA: TGTGCCAGCAGTAGGGACAGGGAAGAGACCCAGTACTTC
D: TRBD1
V: TRBV2
size: NA
J: TRBJ2-5

CDR3: CASSPGLTGELFF
DNA: TGTGCCAGCAGCCCGGGACTTACCGGGGAGCTGTTTTTT
D: NA
V: TRBV7-9
size: NA
J: TRBJ2-2

CDR3: CASSQETPNLGEKLFF
DNA: TGCGCCAGCAGCCAAGAGACTCCCAATTTGGGTGAAAAACTGTTTTTT
D: NA
V: TRBV4-1
size: NA
J: TRBJ1-4

CDR3: CASNRLGLENTGELFF
DNA: TGCGCCAGCAATAGATTGGGACTAGAGAACACCGGGGAGCTGTTTTTT
D: TRBD2
V: TRBV5-1
size: NA
J: TRBJ2-2

CDR3: CASSLVGTSQETQYF
DNA: TGTGCCAGCAGCTTAGTGGGGACAAGCCAAGAGACCCAGTACTTC
D: NA
V: TRBV7-2
size: NA
J: TRBJ2-5

CDR3: CASSLVKKGQNYEQYF
DNA: TGTGCCAGCAGCTTAGTTAAAAAGGGACAGAACTACGAGCAGTACTTC
D: TRBD1
V: TRBV7-2
size: NA
J: TRBJ2-7

CDR3: CASSSRGSGSRYTQYF
DNA: TGTGCCAGCAGCTCCCGTGGTAGCGGGAGCCGTTATACGCAGTATTTT
D: TRBD2
V: TRBV7-2
size: NA
J: TRBJ2-3

CDR3: CASSIDLGQGGEAFF
DNA: TGTGCCAGTAGTATAGATCTGGGACAGGGCGGTGAAGCTTTCTTT
D: TRBD1
V: TRBV19
size: NA
J: TRBJ1-1

CDR3: CAISEDRASRETQYF
DNA: TGTGCCATCAGTGAAGACAGGGCCTCCCGAGAGACCCAGTACTTC
D: TRBD1
V: TRBV10-3
size: NA
J: TRBJ2-5

CDR3: CASSRETGGAETQYF
DNA: TGTGCCAGCAGCCGGGAGACAGGGGGCGCTGAGACCCAGTACTTC
D: TRBD1
V: TRBV4-2
size: NA
J: TRBJ2-5

CDR3: CASSRTGTMGNQPQHF
DNA: TGTGCCAGCAGCCGGACAGGTACGATGGGCAATCAGCCCCAGCATTTT
D: TRBD1
V: TRBV27
size: NA
J: TRBJ1-5

CDR3: CASSLGRGALAGELFF
DNA: TGTGCCAGCAGCTTAGGGCGGGGGGCGCTAGCCGGGGAGCTGTTTTTT
D: TRBD2
V: TRBV11-2
size: NA
J: TRBJ2-2

CDR3: CASSAGQGIDTQYF
DNA: TGCGCCAGCAGCGCGGGACAGGGGATAGATACGCAGTATTTT
D: TRBD1
V: TRBV5-1
size: NA
J: TRBJ2-3

CDR3: CASSRGINEQYF
DNA: TGTGCCAGCAGCCGAGGGATCAACGAGCAGTACTTC
D: NA
V: TRBV28
size: NA
J: TRBJ2-7

CDR3: CASSPTAGSYNEQFF
DNA: TGTGCCAGCAGCCCCACCGCGGGCTCCTACAATGAGCAGTTCTTC
D: NA
V: TRBV7-3
size: many
J: TRBJ2-1

CDR3: CASSGTGAGNTIYF
DNA: TGCGCCAGCAGCGGTACAGGGGCCGGAAACACCATATATTTT
D: TRBD1
V: TRBV10-2
size: NA
J: TRBJ1-3

CDR3: CASSDLAEAYEQYF
DNA: TGTGCCAGCAGTGATTTAGCGGAGGCCTACGAGCAGTACTTC
D: NA
V: TRBV2
size: NA
J: TRBJ2-7

CDR3: CASSDGGPTSTDTQYF
DNA: TGTGCCAGCAGTGATGGTGGTCCGACTAGCACAGATACGCAGTATTTT
D: NA
V: TRBV2
size: NA
J: TRBJ2-3

CDR3: CASSIAGGPTDTQYF
DNA: TGTGCCAGCTCCATAGCGGGAGGGCCCACAGATACGCAGTATTTT
D: TRBD2
V: TRBV6-4
size: NA
J: TRBJ2-3

CDR3: CASSLEGQIYNEQFF
DNA: TGTGCCAGCAGCTTGGAGGGACAAATATACAATGAGCAGTTCTTC
D: NA
V: TRBV5-4
size: NA
J: TRBJ2-1

CDR3: CASSLRRQTEAFF
DNA: TGTGCCAGCAGCTTAAGGCGGCAGACTGAAGCTTTCTTT
D: NA
V: TRBV7-2
size: once
J: TRBJ1-1

CDR3: CASSFGSGAAEQYF
DNA: TGTGCCAGCAGCTTCGGTAGCGGGGCTGCTGAGCAGTACTTC
D: TRBD2
V: TRBV27
size: NA
J: TRBJ2-7

CDR3: CASSESGLAPEQFF
DNA: TGCGCCAGCAGTGAGTCGGGACTAGCGCCTGAGCAGTTCTTC
D: TRBD2
V: TRBV10-1
size: NA
J: TRBJ2-1

CDR3: CASRQGFEQFF
DNA: TGTGCCAGCCGACAGGGTTTTGAGCAGTTCTTC
D: TRBD1
V: TRBV6-5
size: NA
J: TRBJ2-1

CDR3: CASTQQGRYGYTF
DNA: TGTGCCAGCACACAACAGGGTCGCTATGGCTACACCTTC
D: NA
V: TRBV2
size: NA
J: TRBJ1-2

CDR3: CASSLSGRNDEQFF
DNA: TGTGCCAGTAGTTTAAGTGGGAGAAACGATGAGCAGTTCTTC
D: NA
V: TRBV19
size: NA
J: TRBJ2-1

CDR3: CASSSGGNSYEQYF
DNA: TGTGCCAGCTCATCGGGGGGAAACTCCTACGAGCAGTACTTC
D: TRBD2
V: TRBV18
size: NA
J: TRBJ2-7

CDR3: CASSALAGVGDTQYF
DNA: TGTGCCAGCAGTGCACTAGCGGGAGTGGGAGATACGCAGTATTTT
D: TRBD2
V: TRBV2
size: NA
J: TRBJ2-3

CDR3: CASSYGGSYEQYF
DNA: TGTGCCAGCAGTTATGGAGGCTCCTACGAGCAGTACTTC
D: NA
V: TRBV6-5
size: NA
J: TRBJ2-7

CDR3: CASSRGAGAYEQYF
DNA: TGTGCCAGTAGTCGGGGGGCAGGTGCCTACGAGCAGTACTTC
D: NA
V: TRBV19
size: NA
J: TRBJ2-7

CDR3: CAWRSPGPNYGYTF
DNA: TGTGCCTGGAGGTCCCCTGGCCCTAACTATGGCTACACCTTC
D: NA
V: TRBV30
size: NA
J: TRBJ1-2

CDR3: CATSRVASEYNEQFF
DNA: TGTGCCACCAGCAGAGTGGCTAGCGAATACAATGAGCAGTTCTTC
D: NA
V: TRBV15
size: NA
J: TRBJ2-1

CDR3: CASSTTDRATNIQYF
DNA: TGTGCCAGCAGTACCACGGACAGGGCTACAAACATTCAGTACTTC
D: TRBD1
V: TRBV6-5
size: NA
J: TRBJ2-4

CDR3: CASSLQGGLAGLTDTQYF
DNA: TGCGCCAGCAGCTTGCAAGGGGGACTAGCGGGATTAACAGATACGCAGTATTTT
D: TRBD2
V: TRBV5-1
size: once
J: TRBJ2-3

CDR3: CASSPSGRHNEQYF
DNA: TGTGCCAGCAGCCCTAGCGGGAGACACAACGAGCAGTACTTC
D: TRBD2
V: TRBV7-9
size: NA
J: TRBJ2-7

CDR3: CASSQVVGLYEQYF
DNA: TGCGCCAGCAGCCAAGTTGTTGGACTTTACGAGCAGTACTTC
D: NA
V: TRBV4-1
size: NA
J: TRBJ2-7

CDR3: CASSLGSGNYGYTF
DNA: TGTGCCAGCAGCTTAGGCTCGGGTAACTATGGCTACACCTTC
D: NA
V: TRBV13
size: NA
J: TRBJ1-2

CDR3: CASSLGVGGEQFF
DNA: TGTGCCAGCAGCTTAGGTGTGGGAGGTGAGCAGTTCTTC
D: NA
V: TRBV7-8
size: NA
J: TRBJ2-1

CDR3: CASSQGRTGSYEQYF
DNA: TGTGCCAGCAGCCAAGGCCGGACAGGGTCCTACGAGCAGTACTTC
D: TRBD1
V: TRBV14
size: NA
J: TRBJ2-7

CDR3: CASSYEDSRYNEQFF
DNA: TGTGCCAGCAGTTACGAGGACAGTCGGTACAATGAGCAGTTCTTC
D: NA
V: TRBV6-5
size: NA
J: TRBJ2-1